This is a list of T cell receptor beta chains from one sample in a study of OX40 agonist ivuxolimab in advanced cancers. The assay was immunoSEQ multiplex PCR, and TCRdb's table has in-frame clones only and misses some. The sample records roughly 57,000 clones, about 81% being singletons. Source: CD4+ or CD8+ T cells sorted from blood, taken in a trial of the OX40 agonist ivuxolimab. The receptors stem from an adult with an advanced solid tumor such as melanoma, head and neck, liver or kidney cancer. The CDR3 runs from the conserved cysteine through the conserved F or W. Expanded clones are given a class, and other clones once, few, many or no size at all.

V gene	J gene	clone size	CDR3 protein
TRBV7-9	TRBJ1-2	-	CASSLAGTGDYGYTF
TRBV7-9	TRBJ2-1	once	CASSTPGGLSSYNEQFF
TRBV18	TRBJ1-4	-	CASRIQGGSEKLFF
TRBV19	TRBJ1-5	-	CASSGTGGAAQPQHF
TRBV28	TRBJ2-7	-	CASSLGTSGDLLDF
TRBV11-2	TRBJ1-1	-	CASSLTLHGSYTEAFF
TRBV2	TRBJ2-7	once	CASTLREVSYEQYF
TRBV10-2	TRBJ1-1	-	CASRDPKANTEAFF
TRBV11-3	TRBJ2-1	-	CASSRNPLSYNEQFF
TRBV5-1	TRBJ2-1	-	CASTLVGGPRNEQFF
TRBV19	TRBJ2-7	-	CASKVGQSSYEQYF
TRBV30	TRBJ1-2	-	CAWSVQGCGGYTF
TRBV6-5	TRBJ2-7	-	CASSPIAGPGSEQYF
TRBV10-3	TRBJ1-2	-	CAISRAAPNYGYTF
TRBV2	TRBJ2-3	-	CASSLRGGDADTQYF
TRBV27	TRBJ1-1	once	CASSRTWDTEAFF
TRBV6-1	TRBJ2-7	-	CASSVSRGRGQNEQYF
TRBV7-2	TRBJ1-5	-	CASSLEEGDYQPQHF
TRBV18	TRBJ1-1	-	CASSEKEQGLLTEAFF
TRBV7-3	TRBJ2-1	medium-sized	CASSFMFF
TRBV10-3	TRBJ2-1	-	CAISEWGDYNEQFF
TRBV10-3	TRBJ2-7	once	CAISDTGGRISYEQYF
TRBV7-8	TRBJ1-2	-	CASSLSGDRGLHGYTF
TRBV5-1	TRBJ1-6	-	CASSAASGRSPLHF
TRBV11-2	TRBJ1-1	-	CASSLVGGTGSMNTEAFF
TRBV10-3	TRBJ1-2	-	CAISDETGGRGYTF
TRBV18	TRBJ1-1	-	CASSLTGGEDTEAFF
TRBV7-6	TRBJ1-2	-	CASSFTGWGYTF
TRBV4-1	TRBJ2-7	-	CASSQGRQGKVYEQYF
TRBV2	TRBJ2-4	-	CASSEQAGPPQYF
TRBV15	TRBJ2-6	-	CATSRNAAGANVLTF
TRBV19	TRBJ2-2	-	CASSIRPTGVVTGELFF
TRBV28	TRBJ2-7	-	CASSFTLRTASYEQYF
TRBV28	TRBJ2-3	-	CASSLLGLASTDTQYF
TRBV19	TRBJ1-2	-	CASSNSGGSGGYTF
TRBV6-5	TRBJ2-7	-	CASSYSQGSYEQYF
TRBV27	TRBJ1-5	-	CASSKTGYGQPQHF
TRBV19	TRBJ2-1	once	CAIKPRYGKEQFF
TRBV2	TRBJ2-3	-	CASSRTGGIDTQYF
TRBV5-6	TRBJ2-1	-	CASSPPSPLAGELFF
TRBV5-1	TRBJ2-3	-	CASSIQRERRDTQYF
TRBV7-9	TRBJ1-3	medium-sized	CASSLHQPSTGNTIYF
TRBV7-9	TRBJ2-1	-	CASVTRGWAYNEQFF
TRBV6-5	TRBJ1-4	-	CASKLGGGSEKLFF
TRBV30	TRBJ1-4	few	CAWTGTNEKLFF
TRBV5-5	TRBJ1-5	-	CASSLVGAGGDNQPQHF
TRBV27	TRBJ2-1	-	CASSSPGTRTYNEQFF
TRBV21-1	TRBJ2-7	few	CASSKKAGQGAYEQYF
TRBV7-3	TRBJ1-5	few	CASSFDRGGNQPQHF
TRBV11-3	TRBJ2-1	-	CASSLQALAGEQFF